The 24 T cell receptor beta chains below come from one sample, sequenced in a study of shared clonotypes between healthy human individuals. Using immunoSEQ multiplex PCR, the repertoire was profiled, and TCRdb retains in-frame clones only, with some absent. The table records 95,000 to 120,000 clones, 55% to 70% of them present only once. The specimen was memory CD8+ T cells sorted from blood. Subset defined: CD45RO+ cells pooled with CCR7-negative TemRA cells. The origin of the receptors is a woman aged 25 to 39 in good health.

The V and J genes are TRBV4-1 and TRBJ2-7; 10 nucleotides align to TRBD1. CDR3 size: 14 residues. The J segment lost 5 bases and the V segment lost 4 bases, leaving 5 bases of the junction unmatched. Germline V gives CDR1 MGHRA, CDR2 YSYEKL. CDR3 bases: TGCGCCAGCAGCCCGGGACAGGGGCGCCACGAGCAGTACTTC. It specifies CASSPGQGRHEQYF.

This clone was seen only once. Within the sample, other DNA sequences also encode this same CDR3. This chain connects TRBV27 to TRBJ2-1, with TRBD2 identical over 7 bases. The CDR3 consists of 14 residues. V shed 3 bases, J shed 5 bases, and the junction held 4 bases outside the gene matches. CDR1 and CDR2 (germline): MNHEY, SMNVEV (reference sequence). The CDR3 reads CASSLGTTHNEQFF. The CDR3 nucleotides read TGTGCCAGCAGTTTGGGGACTACCCACAATGAGCAGTTCTTC.

This sequence joins TRBV27 and TRBJ2-7, with 7 bases matching TRBD2. This CDR3 has 16 amino acids. Germline lookup yields CDR1 MNHEY and CDR2 SMNVEV (reference sequence). Germline trimming cut 6 bases from V and 0 bases from J; bases unmatched to any gene: 11. CDR3 sequence reads: CASSPTLAESSYEQYF. As DNA, the CDR3 is TGTGCCAGCAGCCCCACCCTAGCGGAGAGCTCCTACGAGCAGTACTTC.

This clone was found many times. The rearrangement joins TRBV9 to TRBJ2-7; TRBD2 aligns across 12 bases. The CDR3 length is 15 residues. Looked up from germline, CDR1 is SGDLS and CDR2 is YYNGEE. V lost 3 bases, J lost 0 bases, and 1 base stayed unmatched. CDR3 residues: CASSETSGSSYEQYF. The CDR3 DNA follows: TGTGCCAGCAGCGAGACTAGCGGGAGCTCCTACGAGCAGTACTTC.

The V gene is TRBV6-4, the J gene TRBJ2-1; D gene unclear. Trimming cost V 5 bases and J 8 bases, with 16 bases left between them. Germline CDR1 is MRHNA and CDR2 is SNTAGT. The CDR3 length is 14 residues. The CDR3 sequence is CASSFADSSYEQFF. The CDR3 DNA reads as TGTGCCAGCAGTTTCGCCGACTCCTCGTATGAGCAGTTCTTC.

The J gene is TRBJ1-5, the V gene TRBV6-1; D remains unclear. The CDR3 is 12 amino acids. CDR1 and CDR2 (germline): MNHNS, SASEGT. Trimming stripped 7 bases from V and 11 bases from J, with 15 bases between. Here the CDR3 reads CASMPGPSTQHF. For the CDR3, the DNA is TGTGCCAGCATGCCAGGCCCTAGTACCCAGCATTTT.

The genes are TRBV4-1 and TRBJ2-7; D gene uncertain. Germline-derived CDR1 and CDR2 are MGHRA and YSYEKL. The V end lost 0 bases, the J end lost 0 bases, and 18 bases lay between the germline ends. The CDR3 consists of 18 residues. The CDR3 sequence is CASSQDGPPYNPSYEQYF. The CDR3 nucleotides read TGCGCCAGCAGCCAAGACGGCCCACCCTATAACCCCTCCTACGAGCAGTACTTC.

Comments on this clone: Given a far larger clone just one base away, this is likely a sequencing read error. The J gene is TRBJ2-1, the V gene TRBV6-6; the match to TRBD1 covers 10 bases. The germline gives CDR1 MNHNY, CDR2 SVGAGI (reference sequence). J was trimmed by 0 bases and V by 6 bases; bases with no gene match: 2. This CDR3 is built from 15 residues. The DNA for the CDR3 is TGTGCCAGCAGCCGGGACAGGGGCTCCTACAATGAGCAGTTCTTC. This encodes CASSRDRGSYNEQFF.

This rearrangement joins TRBV2 to TRBJ2-3; D gene unclear. The V end was cut by 4 bases, the J end by 2 bases, with 4 bases between. Germline V CDR1 and CDR2: SNHLY, FYNNEI. The CDR3 consists of 12 residues. The CDR3 DNA reads as TGTGCCAGCAGTGCACCCACAGATACGCAGTATTTT. Translation: CASSAPTDTQYF.

J is TRBJ1-5 and V is TRBV10-2; D call uncertain. Trimming removed 7 bases at V and 6 bases at J, with 16 bases between. CDR1 and CDR2 (germline): WSHSY, SAAADI. The CDR3 length is 14 residues. The CDR3 DNA follows: TGCGCCAGCACCCCTCAGCGGTGGGCTCAGCCCCAGCATTTT. As protein: CASTPQRWAQPQHF.

The count of this clone is one. The chain joins TRBV7-9 to TRBJ1-6; TRBD1 matches 10 bases. Germline V gene sequence: CDR1 SEHNR, CDR2 FQNEAQ (reference sequence). The CDR3 length is 15 residues. J lost 9 bases, V lost 4 bases, and 6 bases had no gene match. DNA for the CDR3: TGTGCCAGCAGCTCCACGGGACAGGGGAGTTCACCCCTCCACTTT. Its protein product is CASSSTGQGSSPLHF.

This clone was seen just once. The chain uses TRBV5-1 and TRBJ2-1; TRBD2 aligns across 13 bases. This CDR3 has 16 amino acids. With 6 bases clipped from V and 7 bases from J, the junction kept 10 bases outside the gene matches. Germline lookup yields CDR1 SGHRS and CDR2 YFSETQ. CDR3 in amino acids: CASNPGRTSGSNEQFF. CDR3 nucleotides: TGCGCCAGCAACCCCGGGCGGACTAGCGGGAGTAATGAGCAGTTCTTC.

This clone was observed a few times. The chain links TRBV27 to TRBJ2-3, with D tentatively TRBD2 (6 bases). CDR3 length equals 15 residues. Germline assignment: CDR1 MNHEY and CDR2 SMNVEV (reference sequence). The ends were cut back, 6 bases at V and 2 bases at J, with 15 bases in the middle. The CDR3 coding sequence is TGTGCCAGCAGCCCGGGACTCGGGTACACAGATACGCAGTATTTT. It encodes CASSPGLGYTDTQYF.

This clone has a handful of counts. The chain recombines TRBV5-4 with TRBJ2-7, with D perhaps TRBD2 (5 bases). The CDR3 consists of 16 residues. V was cut by 4 bases and J by 3 bases, with 20 bases left in between. Germline V CDR1 and CDR2: SGHNT, YYREEE (reference sequence). CDR3 region: CASSRGLSAAYYEQYF. The CDR3 bases are TGTGCCAGCAGCCGAGGACTTTCAGCGGCCTACTACGAGCAGTACTTC.

This sequence joins TRBV27 and TRBJ1-5, with D unclear. CDR3 length: 14 residues. V lost 3 bases to trimming and J lost 0 bases, with 6 bases between them. Per germline, CDR1 MNHEY and CDR2 SMNVEV (reference sequence). CDR3 bases: TGTGCCAGCAGTTTTGGGGTTAGCAATCAGCCCCAGCATTTT. Translating gives CASSFGVSNQPQHF.

This chain links TRBV6-4 with TRBJ1-2; 7 positions match TRBD1. The CDR3 length is 14 residues. With 3 bases clipped from V and 6 bases from J, the junction kept 7 bases outside the gene matches. The germline CDR1 and CDR2 sequences are MRHNA and SNTAGT. CDR3 protein: CASSDGRGLDGYTF. The CDR3 DNA reads TGTGCCAGCAGTGATGGTAGGGGGCTTGATGGCTACACCTTC.

The J gene is TRBJ1-1, the V gene TRBV6-1, with D possibly being TRBD1 (5 bases). The germline V gene encodes CDR1 MNHNS and CDR2 SASEGT. The CDR3 totals 15 residues. Trimming pared 1 base from V and 5 bases from J, leaving 14 bases between. CDR3 protein: CASSEEGDSSTEAFF. CDR3 in DNA: TGTGCCAGCAGTGAAGAAGGGGACTCGAGTACTGAAGCTTTCTTT.

This clone was recorded once. The chain is built from TRBV10-1 and TRBJ2-5; maybe TRBD2 (5 bases). The length of the CDR3 is 12 residues. The V and J ends lost 6 bases and 5 bases respectively, with 10 bases between them. Germline assignment: CDR1 WNHNN and CDR2 SYGVQD (reference sequence). The CDR3 coding sequence is TGCGCCAGCAGGGACCGCGGGGAGACCCAGTACTTC. Its translation: CASRDRGETQYF.

This clone has a handful of counts. The chain is built from TRBV19 and TRBJ2-7, with TRBD2 matching 7 bases. The J segment lost 4 bases and the V segment lost 4 bases, leaving 4 bases of the junction unmatched. The CDR3 loop spans 13 amino acids. Germline V CDR1 and CDR2: LNHDA, SQIVND (reference sequence). The CDR3 protein is CASSSGRGYEQYF. CDR3 nucleotide sequence: TGTGCCAGTAGTAGCGGGAGAGGGTACGAGCAGTACTTC.

The rearrangement links TRBV10-3 to TRBJ2-7; 7 positions match TRBD1. Trimming cost V 2 bases and J 2 bases; bases outside gene matches: 6. The germline V gene encodes CDR1 ENHRY and CDR2 SYGVKD. The CDR3 has 15 residues. CDR3 protein: CAISEDRVMTYEQYF. The CDR3 DNA reads TGTGCCATCAGTGAGGACAGGGTGATGACCTACGAGCAGTACTTC.

This clone was recorded once. The genes are TRBV5-1 and TRBJ1-5, with D maybe TRBD1 (6 bases). V lost 4 bases to trimming and J lost 0 bases, with 8 bases between them. CDR3 length equals 14 residues. Germline assignment: CDR1 SGHRS and CDR2 YFSETQ. CDR3 residues: CASSQDSSNQPQHF. In DNA form, the CDR3 reads TGCGCCAGCAGCCAGGACAGTAGCAATCAGCCCCAGCATTTT.

The CDR3 region is CASRSGQGVVDGYTF. DNA of the CDR3: TGTGCCAGCAGGTCGGGACAGGGGGTGGTGGACGGCTACACCTTC. The chain is built from TRBV28 and TRBJ1-2, with TRBD1 matching over 11 bases. V was pared by 6 bases and J by 8 bases, with 11 bases of the junction left unmatched. The CDR3 loop spans 15 amino acids. Germline V gene sequence: CDR1 MDHEN, CDR2 SYDVKM.

This clone appeared many times. The chain joins TRBV28 to TRBJ1-4; D is ambiguous. V was cut by 6 bases and J by 8 bases, with 16 bases left in between. The CDR3 contains 14 residues. Germline V gene lookup returns CDR1 MDHEN and CDR2 SYDVKM. In DNA form, the CDR3 reads TGTGCCAGCAGGCTTCGTTTGGGGTGGGAAAAACTGTTTTTT. Amino acids: CASRLRLGWEKLFF.

The J gene is TRBJ2-7, the V gene TRBV11-2; the match to TRBD1 covers 7 bases. V lost 4 bases to trimming and J lost 4 bases; unmatched junction nucleotides: 7. Germline assignment: CDR1 SGHAT and CDR2 FQNNGV. The CDR3 contains 14 residues. CDR3 nucleotides: TGTGCCAGCAGCTGGGGGAGACAGGGTTACGAGCAGTACTTC. The encoded protein is CASSWGRQGYEQYF.